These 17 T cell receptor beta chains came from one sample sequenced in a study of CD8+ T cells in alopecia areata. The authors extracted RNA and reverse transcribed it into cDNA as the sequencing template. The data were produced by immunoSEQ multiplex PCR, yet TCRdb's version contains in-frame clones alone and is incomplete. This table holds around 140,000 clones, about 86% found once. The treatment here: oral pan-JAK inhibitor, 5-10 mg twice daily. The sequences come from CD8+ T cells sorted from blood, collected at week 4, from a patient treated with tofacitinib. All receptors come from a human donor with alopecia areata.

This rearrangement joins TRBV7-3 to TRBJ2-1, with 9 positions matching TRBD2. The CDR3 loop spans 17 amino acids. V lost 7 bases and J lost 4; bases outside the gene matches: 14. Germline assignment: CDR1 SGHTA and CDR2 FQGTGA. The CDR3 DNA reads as TGTGCCAGCACCCCCACCCCGCTAGCGGGACAATACAATGAGCAGTTCTTC. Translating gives CASTPTPLAGQYNEQFF.

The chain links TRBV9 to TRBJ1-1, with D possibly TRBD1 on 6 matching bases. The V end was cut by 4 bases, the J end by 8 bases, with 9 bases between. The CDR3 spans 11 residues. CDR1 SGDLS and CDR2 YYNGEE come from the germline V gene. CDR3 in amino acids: CASSSGTEAFF. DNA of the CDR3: TGTGCCAGCAGCTCCGGGACAGAAGCTTTCTTT.

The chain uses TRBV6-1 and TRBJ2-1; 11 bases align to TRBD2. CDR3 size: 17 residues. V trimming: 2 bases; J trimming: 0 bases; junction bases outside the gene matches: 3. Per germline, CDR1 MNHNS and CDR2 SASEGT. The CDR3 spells CASSELAGGASYNEQFF. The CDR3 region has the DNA TGTGCCAGCAGTGAACTAGCGGGGGGTGCCTCCTACAATGAGCAGTTCTTC.

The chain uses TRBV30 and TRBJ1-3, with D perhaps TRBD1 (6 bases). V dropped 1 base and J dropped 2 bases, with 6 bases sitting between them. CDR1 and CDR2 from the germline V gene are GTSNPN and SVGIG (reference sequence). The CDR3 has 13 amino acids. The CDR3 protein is CAWSEGAGNTIYF. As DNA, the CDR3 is TGTGCCTGGAGTGAGGGGGCTGGAAACACCATATATTTT.

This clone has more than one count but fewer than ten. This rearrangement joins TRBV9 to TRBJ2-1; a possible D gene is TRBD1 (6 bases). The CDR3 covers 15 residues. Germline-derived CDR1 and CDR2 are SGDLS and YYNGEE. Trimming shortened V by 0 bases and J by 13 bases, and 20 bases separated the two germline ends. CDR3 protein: CASSVDGQSHDYQFF. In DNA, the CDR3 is TGTGCCAGCAGCGTAGACGGACAGAGCCACGACTACCAGTTCTTC.

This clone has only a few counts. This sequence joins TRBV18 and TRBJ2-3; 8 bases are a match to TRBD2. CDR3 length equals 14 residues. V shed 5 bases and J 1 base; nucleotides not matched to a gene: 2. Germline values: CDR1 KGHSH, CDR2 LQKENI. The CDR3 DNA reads TGTGCCAGCTCAGAAGCGGGAGGCACAGATACGCAGTATTTT. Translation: CASSEAGGTDTQYF. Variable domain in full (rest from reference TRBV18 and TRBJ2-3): NAGVMQNPRHLVRRRGQEARLRCSPMKGHSHVYWYRQLPEEGLKFMVYLQKENIIDESGMPKERFSAEFPKEGPSILRIQQVVRGDSAAYFCASSEAGGTDTQYFGPGTRLTVL.

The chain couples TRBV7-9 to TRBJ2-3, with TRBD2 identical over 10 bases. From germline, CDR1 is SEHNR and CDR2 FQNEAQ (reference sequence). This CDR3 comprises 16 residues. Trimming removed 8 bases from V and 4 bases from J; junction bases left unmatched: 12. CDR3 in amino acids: CASSYTSGNNPDTQYF. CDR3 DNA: TGTGCCAGCTCTTACACTAGCGGGAACAATCCAGATACGCAGTATTTT.

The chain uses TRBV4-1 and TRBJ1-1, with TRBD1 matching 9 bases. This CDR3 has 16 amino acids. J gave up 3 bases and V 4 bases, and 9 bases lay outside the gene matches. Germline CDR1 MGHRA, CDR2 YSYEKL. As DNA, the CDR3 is TGCGCCAGCAGCCGAGGGACAGGGATGGCTCACACTGAAGCTTTCTTT. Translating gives CASSRGTGMAHTEAFF.

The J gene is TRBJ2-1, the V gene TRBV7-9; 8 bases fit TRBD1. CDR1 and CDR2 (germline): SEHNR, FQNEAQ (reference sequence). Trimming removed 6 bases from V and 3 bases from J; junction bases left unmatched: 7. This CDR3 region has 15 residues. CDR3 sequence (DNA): TGTGCCAGCAGTTCCCGGGACAGGATCTACAATGAGCAGTTCTTC. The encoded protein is CASSSRDRIYNEQFF.

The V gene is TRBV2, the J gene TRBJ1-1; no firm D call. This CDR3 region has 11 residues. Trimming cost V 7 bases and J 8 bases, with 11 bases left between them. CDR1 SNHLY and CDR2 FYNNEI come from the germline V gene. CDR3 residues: CASIGYNEAFF. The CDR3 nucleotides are TGTGCCAGCATAGGATACAACGAAGCTTTCTTT.

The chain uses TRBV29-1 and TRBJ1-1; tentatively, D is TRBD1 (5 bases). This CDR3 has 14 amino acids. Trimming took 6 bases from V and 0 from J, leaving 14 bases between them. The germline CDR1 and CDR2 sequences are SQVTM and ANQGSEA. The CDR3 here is CSVEKTDLNTEAFF. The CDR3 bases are TGCAGCGTCGAAAAGACAGACCTGAACACTGAAGCTTTCTTT.

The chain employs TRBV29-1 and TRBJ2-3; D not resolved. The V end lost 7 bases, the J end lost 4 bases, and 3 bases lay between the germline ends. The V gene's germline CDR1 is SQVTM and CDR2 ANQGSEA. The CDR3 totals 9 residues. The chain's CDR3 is CSEADTQYF. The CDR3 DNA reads TGCAGCGAAGCAGATACGCAGTATTTT.

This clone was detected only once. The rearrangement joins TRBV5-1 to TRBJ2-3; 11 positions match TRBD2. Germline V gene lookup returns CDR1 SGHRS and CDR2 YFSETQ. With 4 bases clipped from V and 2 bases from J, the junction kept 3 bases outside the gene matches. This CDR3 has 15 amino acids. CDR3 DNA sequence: TGCGCCAGCAGCCCGGGACTAGCGGACACAGATACGCAGTATTTT. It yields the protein CASSPGLADTDTQYF. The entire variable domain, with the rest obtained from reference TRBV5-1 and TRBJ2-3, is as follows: KAGVTQTPRYLIKTRGQQVTLSCSPISGHRSVSWYQQTPGQGLQFLFEYFSETQRNKGNFPGRFSGRQFSNSRSEMNVSTLELGDSALYLCASSPGLADTDTQYFGPGTRLTVL.

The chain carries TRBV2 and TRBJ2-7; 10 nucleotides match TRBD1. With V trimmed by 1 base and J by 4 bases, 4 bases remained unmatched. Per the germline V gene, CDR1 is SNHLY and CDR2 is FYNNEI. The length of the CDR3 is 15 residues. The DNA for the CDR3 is TGTGCCAGCAGTGAAGGTGGACAGGGGGTTTACGAGCAGTACTTC. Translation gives CASSEGGQGVYEQYF.

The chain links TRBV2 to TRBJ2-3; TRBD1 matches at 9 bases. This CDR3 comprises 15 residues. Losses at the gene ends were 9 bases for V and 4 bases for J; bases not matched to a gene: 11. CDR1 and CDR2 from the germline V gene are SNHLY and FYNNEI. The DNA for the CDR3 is TGTGCCAGAGGGGGACAGGGCCCCGACCCAGATACGCAGTATTTT. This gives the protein CARGGQGPDPDTQYF.

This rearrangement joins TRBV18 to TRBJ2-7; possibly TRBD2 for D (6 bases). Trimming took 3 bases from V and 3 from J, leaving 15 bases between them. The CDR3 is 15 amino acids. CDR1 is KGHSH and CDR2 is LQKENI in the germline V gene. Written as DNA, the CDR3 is TGTGCCAGCTCACCCGAGTCGGCGGGGAGCTACGAGCAGTACTTC. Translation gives CASSPESAGSYEQYF. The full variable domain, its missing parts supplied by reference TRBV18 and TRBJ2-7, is NAGVMQNPRHLVRRRGQEARLRCSPMKGHSHVYWYRQLPEEGLKFMVYLQKENIIDESGMPKERFSAEFPKEGPSILRIQQVVRGDSAAYFCASSPESAGSYEQYFGPGTRLTVT.

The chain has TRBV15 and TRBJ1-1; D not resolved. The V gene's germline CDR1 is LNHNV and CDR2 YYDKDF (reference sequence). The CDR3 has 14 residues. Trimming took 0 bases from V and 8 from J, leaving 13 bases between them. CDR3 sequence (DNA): TGTGCCACCAGCAGAGATTTAGCCCATTTGGAAGCTTTCTTT. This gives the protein CATSRDLAHLEAFF. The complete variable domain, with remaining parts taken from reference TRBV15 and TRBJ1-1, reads DAMVIQNPRYQVTQFGKPVTLSCSQTLNHNVMYWYQQKSSQAPKLLFHYYDKDFNNEADTPDNFQSRRPNTSFCFLDIRSPGLGDTAMYLCATSRDLAHLEAFFGQGTRLTVV.